These T cell receptor beta chains were read from a single sample in a study of blood T cell repertoires in COVID-19. Sequencing was performed with immunoSEQ multiplex PCR; in TCRdb, only in-frame clones are kept and a portion is missing. Seen here are 40,000 to 60,000 clones, under 85% observed once, and the top ten hold approximately 14%. The material sequenced was peripheral blood. These receptors all come from a human donor in a cohort sampled during active COVID-19. CDR3s include the opening cysteine and the closing phenylalanine or tryptophan. The D gene is left open where the match is weak. Part of the rows lack a size; the others show once, few, many or a class for expanded clones.

j_call clone_size v_call d_call cdr3_aa cdr3_nt
TRBJ1-2 . TRBV5-5 TRBD1 CASSFGPGQNYGYTF TGTGCCAGCAGCTTTGGACCGGGACAGAACTATGGCTACACCTTC
TRBJ1-6 . TRBV7-2 TRBD1 CASSLLDRGQINSPLHF TGTGCCAGCAGCTTACTGGACAGGGGCCAAATTAATTCACCCCTCCACTTT
TRBJ1-5 . TRBV3-1/TRBV3-2 TRBD1 CASSKSGAGDRQPQHF TGTGCCAGCAGCAAGTCAGGGGCAGGGGACAGGCAGCCCCAGCATTTT
TRBJ2-5 . TRBV28 . CASSTRGGQETQYF TGTGCCAGCAGTACCCGAGGGGGCCAAGAGACCCAGTACTTC
TRBJ1-2 once TRBV3-1/TRBV3-2 . CASSQDWQGGRHTF TGTGCCAGCAGCCAAGATTGGCAGGGAGGGAGGCACACCTTC
TRBJ2-3 . TRBV7-3 TRBD2 CASSLGTSGPDTQYF TGTGCCAGCAGCTTAGGAACTAGCGGTCCAGATACGCAGTATTTT
TRBJ2-2 . TRBV7-7 TRBD1 CASSSTGGSGELFF TGTGCCAGCAGCTCTACAGGGGGCTCCGGGGAGCTGTTTTTT
TRBJ1-2 . TRBV15 . CATSREDEGVSGGYTF TGTGCCACCAGCAGAGAGGACGAGGGGGTCTCTGGAGGCTACACCTTC
TRBJ1-5 . TRBV28 . CASSLGQYNQPQHF TGTGCCAGCAGCCTCGGACAGTACAATCAGCCCCAGCATTTT
TRBJ2-2 . TRBV6-5 . CASSYSLAPGTGELFF TGTGCCAGCAGTTACTCGCTAGCCCCTGGGACCGGGGAGCTGTTTTTT
TRBJ1-5 . TRBV19 . CASTTRGVFQPQHF TGTGCCAGTACGACCCGGGGGGTTTTTCAGCCCCAGCATTTT
TRBJ2-7 few TRBV7-9 . CASSLTGYEQYF TGTGCCAGCAGCTTGACAGGCTACGAGCAGTACTTC
TRBJ1-1 . TRBV7-8 . CASSLVWTQEAFF TGTGCCAGCAGCTTAGTTTGGACACAAGAAGCTTTCTTT
TRBJ2-6 once TRBV6-2/TRBV6-3 . CASSPHRGSNSGANVLTF TGTGCCAGCAGCCCCCACCGAGGGTCAAATTCTGGGGCCAACGTCCTGACTTTC
TRBJ1-1 . TRBV3-1/TRBV3-2 . CASSQRQETEAFF TGTGCCAGCAGCCAGAGACAGGAGACTGAAGCTTTCTTT
TRBJ2-7 . TRBV9 TRBD2 CASSAGLAADEQYF TGTGCCAGCAGCGCCGGACTAGCGGCCGACGAGCAGTACTTC
TRBJ1-2 . TRBV27 TRBD1 CASSRDRGYYGYTF TGTGCCAGCAGTAGGGACAGGGGTTACTATGGCTACACCTTC
TRBJ1-2 . TRBV7-8 . CASSLWRTDYGYTF TGTGCCAGCAGTCTTTGGAGGACGGACTATGGCTACACCTTC
TRBJ1-2 . TRBV19 TRBD1 CASNARSRQGANGYTF TGTGCCAGTAACGCCCGCTCCAGACAGGGGGCTAATGGCTACACCTTC
TRBJ2-7 . TRBV2 TRBD2 CAGKALAGVYEQYF TGTGCCGGGAAAGCACTAGCGGGAGTCTACGAGCAGTACTTC
TRBJ2-5 . TRBV5-4 TRBD2 CASSLLSAGGQWETQYF TGTGCCAGCAGCTTGTTATCGGCGGGAGGCCAGTGGGAGACCCAGTACTTC
TRBJ1-3 . TRBV7-9 . CASKRGRGMESAGNTIYF TGTGCGTCGAAAAGGGGCAGGGGAATGGAGTCGGCTGGAAACACCATATATTTT
TRBJ1-2 . TRBV5-1 . CASSASGTFDPGYTF TGCGCCAGCAGCGCTTCCGGGACATTCGATCCTGGCTACACCTTC
TRBJ1-5 . TRBV19 TRBD1 CASSIDRTGFGSRVQPQHF TGTGCCAGTAGTATAGATAGGACAGGGTTCGGGAGTAGGGTTCAGCCCCAGCATTTT
TRBJ1-2 . TRBV6-5 . CASRDNQQTYGYTF TGTGCCAGCAGAGACAACCAGCAAACCTATGGCTACACCTTC
TRBJ2-6 . TRBV7-9 . CASSLRSGDSGANVLTF TGTGCCAGCAGCCTCCGGTCGGGGGACTCTGGGGCCAACGTCCTGACTTTC
TRBJ2-7 . TRBV6-5 TRBD1 CASSSGQGLEQYF TGTGCCAGCAGTTCGGGACAGGGGTTAGAGCAGTACTTC
TRBJ2-7 . TRBV5-1 . CASSLGGGTNYEQYF TGCGCCAGCAGCTTGGGAGGCGGCACGAACTACGAGCAGTACTTC